The subject of this entry is one T cell receptor (beta chain). Its target is unknown. This sample is part of a study of cytomegalovirus exposure and HLA in healthy donors. With 60 Vbeta and 13 Jbeta primers, the PCR was carried out. The table came from immunoSEQ multiplex PCR; TCRdb's copy has only in-frame clones and leaves some out. The sample includes about 140,000 clones, roughly 80% of them seen just once. Whole-study findings and limits: Investigators reported 150 to 200 TCR beta chains as tied to cytomegalovirus.

The receptor was derived from a man younger than 35 in good health and CMV-seropositive. The sequenced material came from PBMCs.

Here the CDR3 reads CASSLHRTDNQPQHF. CDR3 coding DNA: TGTGCCAGCAGTTTACACCGGACAGACAATCAGCCCCAGCATTTT. This chain links TRBV6-1 with TRBJ1-5, with D possibly being TRBD1 (6 bases). Trimming took off 5 bases at V and 3 bases at J, with 14 bases between the two ends. The germline gives CDR1 MNHNS, CDR2 SASEGT. CDR3 length: 15 residues.